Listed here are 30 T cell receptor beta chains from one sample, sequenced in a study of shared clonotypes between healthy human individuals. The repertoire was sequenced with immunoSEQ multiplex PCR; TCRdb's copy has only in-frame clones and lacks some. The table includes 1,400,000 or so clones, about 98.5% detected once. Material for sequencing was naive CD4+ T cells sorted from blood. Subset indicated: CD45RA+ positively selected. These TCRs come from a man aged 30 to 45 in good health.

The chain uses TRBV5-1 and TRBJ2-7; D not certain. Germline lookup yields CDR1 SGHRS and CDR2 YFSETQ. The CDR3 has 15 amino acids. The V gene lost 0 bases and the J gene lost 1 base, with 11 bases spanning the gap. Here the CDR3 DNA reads TGCGCCAGCAGCTTGGGGTTTGGCAGTTCCTACGAGCAGTACTTC. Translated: CASSLGFGSSYEQYF.

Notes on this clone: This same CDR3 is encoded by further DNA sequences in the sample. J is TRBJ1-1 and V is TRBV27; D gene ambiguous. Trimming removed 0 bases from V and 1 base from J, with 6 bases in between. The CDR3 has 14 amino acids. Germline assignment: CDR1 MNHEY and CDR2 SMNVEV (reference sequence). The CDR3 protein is CASSLSYRNTEAFF. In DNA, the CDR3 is TGTGCCAGCAGTTTATCGTACAGGAACACTGAAGCTTTCTTT.

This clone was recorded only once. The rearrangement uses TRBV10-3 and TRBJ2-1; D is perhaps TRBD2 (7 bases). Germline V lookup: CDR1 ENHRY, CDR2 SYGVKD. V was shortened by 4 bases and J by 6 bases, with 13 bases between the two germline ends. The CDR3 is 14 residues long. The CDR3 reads CAISVLAGANEQFF. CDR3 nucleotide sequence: TGTGCCATCAGTGTCCTGGCGGGGGCCAATGAGCAGTTCTTC.

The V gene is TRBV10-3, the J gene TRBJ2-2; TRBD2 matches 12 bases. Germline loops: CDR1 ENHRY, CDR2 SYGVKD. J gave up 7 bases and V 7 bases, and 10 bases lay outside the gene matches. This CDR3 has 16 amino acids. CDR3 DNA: TGTGCCATCACCGACTCCCTAGCGGGAGGGATCGGGGAGCTGTTTTTT. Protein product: CAITDSLAGGIGELFF.

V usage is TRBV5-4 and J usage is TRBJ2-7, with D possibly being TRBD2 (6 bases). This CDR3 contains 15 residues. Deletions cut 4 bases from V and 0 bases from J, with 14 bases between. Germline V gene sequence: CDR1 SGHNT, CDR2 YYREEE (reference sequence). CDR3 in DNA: TGTGCCAGCAGCCCAGGGACTTCAAGCTCCTACGAGCAGTACTTC. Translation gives CASSPGTSSSYEQYF.

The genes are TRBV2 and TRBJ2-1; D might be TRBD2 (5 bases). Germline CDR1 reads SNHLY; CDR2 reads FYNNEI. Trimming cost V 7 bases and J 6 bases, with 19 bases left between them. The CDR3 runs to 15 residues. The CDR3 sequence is CASIVALSPGNEQFF. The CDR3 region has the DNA TGTGCCAGCATTGTAGCGCTTAGTCCGGGCAATGAGCAGTTCTTC.

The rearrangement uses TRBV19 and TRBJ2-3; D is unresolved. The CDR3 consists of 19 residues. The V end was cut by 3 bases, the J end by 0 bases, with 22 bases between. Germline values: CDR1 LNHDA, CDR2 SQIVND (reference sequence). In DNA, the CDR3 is TGTGCCAGTAGTATGCGGCGGAAGGTAAGCCTCGATAGCACAGATACGCAGTATTTT. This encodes CASSMRRKVSLDSTDTQYF.

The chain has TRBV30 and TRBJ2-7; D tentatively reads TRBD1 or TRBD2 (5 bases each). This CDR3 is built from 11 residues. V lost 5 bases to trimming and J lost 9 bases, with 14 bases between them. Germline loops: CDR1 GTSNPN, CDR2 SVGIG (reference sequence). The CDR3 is CAWGGSQMQYF. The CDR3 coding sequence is TGTGCCTGGGGGGGATCCCAGATGCAGTACTTC.

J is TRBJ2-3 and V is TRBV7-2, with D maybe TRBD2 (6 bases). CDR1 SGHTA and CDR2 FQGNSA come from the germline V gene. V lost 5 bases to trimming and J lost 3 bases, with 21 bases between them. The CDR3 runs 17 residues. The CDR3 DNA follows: TGTGCCAGCAGCCTAGTACCTAAGCGGGCCAAGACAGATACGCAGTATTTT. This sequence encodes CASSLVPKRAKTDTQYF. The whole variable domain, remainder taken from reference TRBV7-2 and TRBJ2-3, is GAGVSQSPSNKVTEKGKDVELRCDPISGHTALYWYRQSLGQGLEFLIYFQGNSAPDKSGLPSDRFSAERTGGSVSTLTIQRTQQEDSAVYLCASSLVPKRAKTDTQYFGPGTRLTVL.

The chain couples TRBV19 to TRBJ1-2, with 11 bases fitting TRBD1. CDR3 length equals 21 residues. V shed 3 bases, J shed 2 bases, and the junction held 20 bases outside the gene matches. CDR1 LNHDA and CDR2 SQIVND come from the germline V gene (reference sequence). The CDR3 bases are TGTGCCAGTAGTATCCGCCGTTTCTCCGGGACAGGGGGGTCCAGAAACTATGGCTACACCTTC. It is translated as CASSIRRFSGTGGSRNYGYTF.

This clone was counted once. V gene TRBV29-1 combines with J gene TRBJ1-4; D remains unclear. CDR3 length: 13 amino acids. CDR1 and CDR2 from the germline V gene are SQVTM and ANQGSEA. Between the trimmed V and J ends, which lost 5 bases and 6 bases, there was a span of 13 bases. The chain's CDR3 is CSVLTSRDEKLFF. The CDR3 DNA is TGCAGCGTTTTAACCTCAAGGGATGAAAAACTGTTTTTT.

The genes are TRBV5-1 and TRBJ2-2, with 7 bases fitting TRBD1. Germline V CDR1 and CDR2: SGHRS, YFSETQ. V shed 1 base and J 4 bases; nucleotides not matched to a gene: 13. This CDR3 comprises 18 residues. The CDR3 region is CASSLIQGPSGGTGELFF. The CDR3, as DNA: TGCGCCAGCAGCTTGATTCAGGGACCCTCAGGGGGCACCGGGGAGCTGTTTTTT.

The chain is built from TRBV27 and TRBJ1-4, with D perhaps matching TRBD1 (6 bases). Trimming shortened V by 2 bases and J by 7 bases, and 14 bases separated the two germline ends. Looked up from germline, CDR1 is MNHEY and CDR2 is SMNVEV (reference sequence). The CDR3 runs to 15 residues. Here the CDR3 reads CASSLITGWGEKLFF. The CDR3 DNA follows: TGTGCCAGCAGTTTAATCACAGGGTGGGGTGAAAAACTGTTTTTT. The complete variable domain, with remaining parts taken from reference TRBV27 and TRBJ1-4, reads EAQVTQNPRYLITVTGKKLTVTCSQNMNHEYMSWYRQDPGLGLRQIYYSMNVEVTDKGDVPEGYKVSRKEKRNFPLILESPSPNQTSLYFCASSLITGWGEKLFFGSGTQLSVL.

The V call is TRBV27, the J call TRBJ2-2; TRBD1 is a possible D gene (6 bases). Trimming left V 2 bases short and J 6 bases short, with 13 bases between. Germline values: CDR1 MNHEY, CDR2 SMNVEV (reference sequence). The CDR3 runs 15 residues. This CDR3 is CASSLRWGRAGELFF. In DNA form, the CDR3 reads TGTGCCAGCAGTTTACGATGGGGGCGCGCCGGGGAGCTGTTTTTT.

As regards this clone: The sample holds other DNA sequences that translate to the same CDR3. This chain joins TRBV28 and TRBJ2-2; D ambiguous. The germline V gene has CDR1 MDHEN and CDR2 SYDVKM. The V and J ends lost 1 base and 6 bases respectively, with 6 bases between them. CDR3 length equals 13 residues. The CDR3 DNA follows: TGTGCCAGCAGTTTATTGGGCCCCGGGGAGCTGTTTTTT. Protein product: CASSLLGPGELFF. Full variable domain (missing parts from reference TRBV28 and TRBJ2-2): DVKVTQSSRYLVKRTGEKVFLECVQDMDHENMFWYRQDPGLGLRLIYFSYDVKMKEKGDIPEGYSVSREKKERFSLILESASTNQTSMYLCASSLLGPGELFFGEGSRLTVL.

CDR3 in DNA: TGTGCCAGTAGTATGCCAGGGATTTCCTACGAGCAGTACTTC. Its protein is CASSMPGISYEQYF. The chain recombines TRBV19 with TRBJ2-7; TRBD1 is a possible D gene (5 bases). This CDR3 has 14 amino acids. The ends were cut back, 3 bases at V and 1 base at J, with 10 bases in the middle. CDR1 and CDR2 (germline): LNHDA, SQIVND (reference sequence). Based on the CDR3 plus reference TRBV19 and TRBJ2-7, the full variable domain is DGGITQSPKYLFRKEGQNVTLSCEQNLNHDAMYWYRQDPGQGLRLIYYSQIVNDFQKGDIAEGYSVSREKKESFPLTVTSAQKNPTAFYLCASSMPGISYEQYFGPGTRLTVT.

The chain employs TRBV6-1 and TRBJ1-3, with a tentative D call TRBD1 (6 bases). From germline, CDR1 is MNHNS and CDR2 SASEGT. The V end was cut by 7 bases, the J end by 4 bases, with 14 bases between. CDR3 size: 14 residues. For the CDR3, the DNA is TGTGCCAGCAATAAGGGGGGCGTGGGAAACACCATATATTTT. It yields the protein CASNKGGVGNTIYF.

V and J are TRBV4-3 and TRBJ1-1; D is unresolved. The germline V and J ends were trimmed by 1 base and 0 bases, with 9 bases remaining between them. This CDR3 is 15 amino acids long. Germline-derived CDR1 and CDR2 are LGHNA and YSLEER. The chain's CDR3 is CASSQVRQLNTEAFF. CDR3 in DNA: TGCGCCAGCAGCCAAGTTCGCCAATTGAACACTGAAGCTTTCTTT.

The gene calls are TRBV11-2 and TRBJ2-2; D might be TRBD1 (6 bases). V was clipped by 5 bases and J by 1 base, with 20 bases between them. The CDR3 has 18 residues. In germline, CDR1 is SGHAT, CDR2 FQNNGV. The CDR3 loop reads CASSPRQVIAENTGELFF. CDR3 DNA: TGTGCCAGCAGCCCGAGACAGGTTATTGCCGAGAACACCGGGGAGCTGTTTTTT.

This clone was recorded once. This CDR3 reads CASSQDFRVFYNEQFF. The CDR3 region has the DNA TGTGCCAGCAGCCAGGACTTCAGGGTGTTTTACAATGAGCAGTTCTTC. The V gene is TRBV4-2, the J gene TRBJ2-1, with D perhaps assigned TRBD1 or TRBD2 (5 bases each). The CDR3 has 16 residues. Germline CDR1 reads LGHNA; CDR2 reads YNFKEQ. V shed 3 bases and J shed 4 bases, with 16 bases lying between them.

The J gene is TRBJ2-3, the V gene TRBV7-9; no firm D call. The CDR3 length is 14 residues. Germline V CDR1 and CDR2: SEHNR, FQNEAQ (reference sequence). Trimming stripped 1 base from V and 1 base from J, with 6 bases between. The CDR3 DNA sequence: TGTGCCAGCAGCTTAGTCCTAGGCACAGATACGCAGTATTTT. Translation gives CASSLVLGTDTQYF.

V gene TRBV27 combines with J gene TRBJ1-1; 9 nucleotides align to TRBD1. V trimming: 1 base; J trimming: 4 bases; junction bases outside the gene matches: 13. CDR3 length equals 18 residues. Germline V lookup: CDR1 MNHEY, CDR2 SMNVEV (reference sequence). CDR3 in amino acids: CASSLYSIRTGVGTEAFF. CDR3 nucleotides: TGTGCCAGCAGTTTATATTCCATCAGGACAGGGGTGGGCACTGAAGCTTTCTTT.

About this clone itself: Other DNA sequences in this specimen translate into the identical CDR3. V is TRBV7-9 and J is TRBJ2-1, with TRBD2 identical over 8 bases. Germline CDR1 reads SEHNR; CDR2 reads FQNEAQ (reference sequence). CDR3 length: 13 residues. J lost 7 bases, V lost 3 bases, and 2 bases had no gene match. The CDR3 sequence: CASSFGLANEQFF. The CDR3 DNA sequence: TGTGCCAGCAGCTTCGGACTAGCTAATGAGCAGTTCTTC.

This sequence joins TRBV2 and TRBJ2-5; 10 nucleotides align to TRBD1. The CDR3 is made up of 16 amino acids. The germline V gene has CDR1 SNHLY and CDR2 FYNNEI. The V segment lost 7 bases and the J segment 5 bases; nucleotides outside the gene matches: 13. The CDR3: CASIRGRDRGRETQYF. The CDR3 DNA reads TGTGCCAGCATCCGAGGCCGGGACAGGGGAAGGGAGACCCAGTACTTC. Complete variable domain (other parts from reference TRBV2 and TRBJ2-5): EPEVTQTPSHQVTQMGQEVILRCVPISNHLYFYWYRQILGQKVEFLVSFYNNEISEKSEIFDDQFSVERPDGSNFTLKIRSTKLEDSAMYFCASIRGRDRGRETQYFGPGTRLLVL.

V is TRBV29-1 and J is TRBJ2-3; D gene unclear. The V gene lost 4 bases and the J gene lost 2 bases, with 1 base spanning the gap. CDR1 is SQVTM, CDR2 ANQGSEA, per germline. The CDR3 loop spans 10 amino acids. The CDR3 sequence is CSVATDTQYF. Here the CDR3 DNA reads TGCAGCGTTGCCACAGATACGCAGTATTTT.

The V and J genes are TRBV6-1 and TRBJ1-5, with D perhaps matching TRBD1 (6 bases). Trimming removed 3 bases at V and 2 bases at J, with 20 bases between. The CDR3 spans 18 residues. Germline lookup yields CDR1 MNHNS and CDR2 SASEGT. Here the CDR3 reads CASSDTGTTQGGNQPQHF. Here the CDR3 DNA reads TGTGCCAGCAGTGACACAGGGACCACCCAAGGGGGCAATCAGCCCCAGCATTTT.

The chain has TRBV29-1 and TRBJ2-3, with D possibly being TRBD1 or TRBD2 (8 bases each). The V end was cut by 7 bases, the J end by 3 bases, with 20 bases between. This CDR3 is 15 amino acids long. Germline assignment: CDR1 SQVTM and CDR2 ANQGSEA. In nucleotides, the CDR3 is TGCAGCGGGGCTCCAGGGGGCGGGAGGACAGATACGCAGTATTTT. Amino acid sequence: CSGAPGGGRTDTQYF.

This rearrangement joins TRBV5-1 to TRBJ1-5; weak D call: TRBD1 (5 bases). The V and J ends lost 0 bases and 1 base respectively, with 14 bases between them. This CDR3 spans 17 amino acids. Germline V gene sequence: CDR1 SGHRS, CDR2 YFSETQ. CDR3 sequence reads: CASSLDPGGMSNQPQHF. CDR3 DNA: TGCGCCAGCAGCTTGGACCCCGGGGGGATGAGCAATCAGCCCCAGCATTTT.

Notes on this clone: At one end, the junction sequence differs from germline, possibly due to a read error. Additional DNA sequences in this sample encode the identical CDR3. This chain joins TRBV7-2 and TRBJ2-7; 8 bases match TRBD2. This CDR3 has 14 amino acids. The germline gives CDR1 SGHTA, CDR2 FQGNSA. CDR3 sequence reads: CASSLAGSSYEQYF. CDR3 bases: TGTGCCAGCAGCCTAGCGGGTAGTTCCTACGAGCAGTACTTC.

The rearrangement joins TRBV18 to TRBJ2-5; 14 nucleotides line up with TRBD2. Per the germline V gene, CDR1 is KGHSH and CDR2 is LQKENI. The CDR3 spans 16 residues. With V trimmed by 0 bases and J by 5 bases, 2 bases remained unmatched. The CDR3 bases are TGTGCCAGCTCACCACCCGGGACTAGCGGGAGTGAGACCCAGTACTTC. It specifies CASSPPGTSGSETQYF.